This T cell receptor (beta chain) emerged from a study of T-cell reconstitution after alpha-beta-depleted transplantation in children. The germline V gene has CDR1 DFQATT and CDR2 SNEGSKA (reference sequence). The CDR3 loop spans 12 amino acids. The V and J ends lost 6 bases and 2 bases respectively, with 11 bases between them. This sample's TCRbeta library carried unique molecular identifier barcodes. TCRdb itself ran the PCR reads through MiXCR, one entry per CDR3 protein. The sample records about 610,000 distinct CDR3 sequences, approximately 10% being singletons. This clonotype came up a few times.

The J gene is TRBJ2-7, the V gene TRBV20-1, with no clear D. This clonotype was obtained from a human donor who donated a stem cell graft to a child with acute myeloid leukemia. The input for sequencing was PBMCs from the stem cell graft donor, taken from the stem cell graft. CDR3 in DNA: TGCAGTGCCCCGGTGGCAGCCTACGAGCAGTACTTC. Its protein is CSAPVAAYEQYF.